This record looks at one T cell receptor (beta chain) sequence and its context. These data originate in a study of OX40 agonist ivuxolimab in advanced cancers. Assay: immunoSEQ multiplex PCR; the TCRdb copy retains only in-frame clones and omits some. The sample has tens of thousands of clones; about four fifths are singletons. CDR1 is MNHEY, CDR2 SVGAGI, per germline. The CDR3 totals 13 residues. Trimming shortened V by 10 bases and J by 1 base, and 12 bases separated the two germline ends. This clonotype was sampled from an adult with an advanced solid tumor such as melanoma, head and neck, liver or kidney cancer. The V and J genes are TRBV6-5 and TRBJ2-3, with a weak D call TRBD2 (5 bases). The sequencing here drew on CD4+ or CD8+ T cells sorted from blood, taken in a trial of the OX40 agonist ivuxolimab. CDR3 protein: CATLKLGTDTQYF. CDR3 in DNA: TGTGCCACCCTGAAACTAGGCACAGATACGCAGTATTTT.